This TCR beta chain was recorded in a study of T cell responses to AZD1222 COVID-19 vaccine. A single count supports this clone. Its specificity is not known. Using immunoSEQ multiplex PCR, the repertoire was profiled, and TCRdb retains in-frame clones only, with some absent. The sample includes over 60,000 clones, about 88% of them seen just once. Study-wide points: No repertoire was sampled before or during the peak T cell response, only after it. Donors were chiefly white British, with a greater number of females, and clonal diversity was perhaps underestimated.

CDR3 length: 15 residues. Germline lookup yields CDR1 SGDLS and CDR2 YYNGEE. With V trimmed by 3 bases and J by 7 bases, 6 bases remained unmatched. This receptor was identified in an adult who received the MenACWY meningococcal vaccine as a control. The V and J genes are TRBV9 and TRBJ1-6, with 8 bases lining up with TRBD1. The sequences come from peripheral blood, collected 28 days after the second dose of the MenACWY control vaccine. The CDR3 nucleotides are TGTGCCAGCAGCGCTGGACAGGGTAAGAATTCACCCCTCCACTTT. Translation: CASSAGQGKNSPLHF.